This T cell receptor beta chain was identified during a study of cytomegalovirus exposure and HLA in healthy donors. Study results and caveats: Sequencing artifact likely explains a cluster of highly shared sequence variants.

Details on this clone: What it binds is not known.

Per the germline V gene, CDR1 is SQVTM and CDR2 is ANQGSEA. The CDR3 has 13 amino acids. Trimming at V came to 7 bases and at J to 5 bases, leaving 3 bases not matched to a gene. Primers included in the PCR were 60 Vbeta and 13 Jbeta primers. The protocol was immunoSEQ multiplex PCR, while the TCRdb copy is restricted to in-frame clones and leaves out a portion. Among 170,000 or so clones, 80% to 90% were seen once, and the ten largest hold nearly 6.5%. This sequence was found in a man aged 50-59 years in good health and CMV-seropositive. This chain connects TRBV29-1 to TRBJ2-3; 13 nucleotides match TRBD2. Sequencing used PBMCs. The CDR3 reads CSGTSGGRDTQYF. The CDR3 DNA reads TGCAGCGGGACTAGCGGGGGAAGAGATACGCAGTATTTT.